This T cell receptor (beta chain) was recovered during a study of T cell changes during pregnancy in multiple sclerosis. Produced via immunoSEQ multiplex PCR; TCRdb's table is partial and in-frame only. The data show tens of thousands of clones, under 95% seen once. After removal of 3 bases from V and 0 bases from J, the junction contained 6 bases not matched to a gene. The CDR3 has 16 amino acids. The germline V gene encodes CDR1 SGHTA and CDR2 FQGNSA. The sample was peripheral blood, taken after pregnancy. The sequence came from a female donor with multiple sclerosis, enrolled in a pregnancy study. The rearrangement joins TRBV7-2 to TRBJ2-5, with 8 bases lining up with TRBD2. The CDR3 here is CASSFEPLADQETQYF. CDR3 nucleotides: TGTGCCAGCAGCTTTGAGCCACTAGCGGACCAAGAGACCCAGTACTTC.